This T cell receptor (beta chain) is from a study of T cells in Graves' hyperthyroidism and ophthalmopathy. Amplification yielded TCR beta CDR3 regions, with RNA transcripts as the source. RT-PCR in the first round (using the HTBI primer set) targeted the TCR CDR3. Using its own MiXCR run on the multiplex PCR reads, TCRdb lists one record per CDR3 protein. Of hundreds of thousands of distinct CDR3 sequences listed, about half are singletons. A few counts support this clonotype. The sample was peripheral blood or thyroid tissue (not recorded which). The TCR comes from a woman between 18 and 29 years old with Graves' hyperthyroidism.

The CDR3 DNA reads TGCAGTGCTCTACCGGGACAATTAAGCTACGAGCAGTACTTC. It codes for CSALPGQLSYEQYF. The chain links TRBV20-1 to TRBJ2-7; possible D gene TRBD1, 6 bases. Per germline, CDR1 DFQATT and CDR2 SNEGSKA (reference sequence). The CDR3 spans 14 residues. The V gene lost 5 bases and the J gene lost 3 bases, with 17 bases spanning the gap.